This T cell receptor beta chain was recovered during a study of T-cell memory formation after mild COVID-19 (dated by TCRdb to the early 2020s). About the study as a whole: Most TCR sequence clusters were specific to one of the two donors. Two young, previously healthy adult volunteers made up the cohort, one male and one female. In a couple of donors, T-cell clones that expanded and contracted after mild COVID-19 were tracked by sequencing TCRalpha and TCRbeta repertoires over time.

Findings and caveats that apply to the study as a whole: The detection of some responding clones in pre-infection memory suggests that pre-existing cross-reactive memory T cells joined the SARS-CoV-2 response. Contracting CD4+ clones were found mainly in CM and EM memory subsets, while CD8+ clones were enriched in EMRA. The study covered only a couple of mild cases, and larger cohorts including severe cases with pre-infection samples were considered necessary. Whether the second-wave clones peaking on day 37 were SARS-CoV-2 specific was not confirmed. Clones that contracted from day 15 to 85 showed balanced CD4/CD8 phenotypes, whereas a second wave of clones that expanded from day 15 to 37 leaned towards CD4+.

In this sample, this clonotype turned up a few times. Its binding antigen is unknown. Base quality data are lacking; no much larger clone is found one base away. Taken from cysteine to phenylalanine, the CDR3 has 14 residues. The kept DNA is CDR3 alone, 42 bases in frame from the first base. V is cut back by 5 bases and J by 5 bases, with 8 bases in the junction unmatched. The germline V gene (reference sequence) sets CDR1 to SEHNR and CDR2 to FQNEAQ. PBMCs were isolated by Ficoll-Paque density gradient centrifugation. Instrument on record: Illumina NovaSeq 6000. TCRalpha and TCRbeta cDNA libraries were built by 5'RACE with constant-segment primers, adding sample barcodes and unique molecular identifiers. RNA was extracted from every sample with Trizol reagent. Library amplification was performed in two PCR steps, and a second sample barcode and Illumina TruSeq adapters were introduced in the second step. Sequencing of libraries was performed on an Illumina NovaSeq with 2 x 150 bp paired-end reads. In the paper's pipeline: With migec v1.2.7, reads were demultiplexed and then collapsed into UMI-guided consensus sequences. With mixcr v2.1.11, UMI consensuses were aligned to TRA and TRB V and J templates and assembled into clonotypes. Clonotypes were classified as expanded or contracted when called significant by both edgeR and NoisET, with noise models trained on biological replicates. edgeR calls used a false discovery rate-adjusted p below 0.01 and a log2 fold-change threshold of 1. As an exploratory analysis of dynamics, PCA with hierarchical clustering was applied to max-normalized trajectories of the 1000 most abundant clonotypes. The CD4 or CD8 phenotype of responding clones was assigned using the separately sequenced CD4+ and CD8+ repertoires. The public reads were run again by TCRdb, first through fastp at Q25 and then through MiXCR, and only productive beta chains were kept. Entries that share a CDR3 protein sequence are merged under the most common genes and DNA. These V and J calls are TCRdb output, not the study's own analysis. This sample comprises around 80,000 distinct CDR3 sequences, 10% to 15% of them detected only once. In total, the top ten clones hold less than 45% of the sample.

Sequences were obtained from PBMCs or a T cell subset sorted from them (not recorded which). The sequence was obtained from a young man who had mild COVID-19 (a few samples of this study predate the infection). The sample titles of this study are shuffled in the database, so cell type and time point are left out; the donor was told from shared clones. The rearrangement combines TRBV7-9 with TRBJ1-2, with TRBD1 identical over 7 junction bases. This receptor carries the CDR3 CASSRMDRFYGYTF. The DNA sequence is given as TGTGCCAGCAGCCGTATGGACAGGTTTTATGGCTACACCTTC.